This T cell receptor beta chain was captured by sequencing in a study of tumor-infiltrating lymphocytes in primary liver carcinoma (dated by TCRdb to 2016 to 2017). A note on the overall study: About five patients with histopathologically diagnosed primary liver carcinoma underwent surgical resection in China between late 2015 and early 2016. Of the five patients (three men and two women, aged 30 to 69 years), four had hepatocellular carcinoma and one had combined HCC and intrahepatic cholangiocarcinoma. The five patients had tumors staged T1-T3 N0M0, with maximum diameters ranging from about 4 to 10 cm. Each sample produced roughly 3.5 to 7.13 million productive TCRbeta reads, and read depth showed no significant difference between tissue types. Across five regions of each liver tumor, along with adjacent normal tissue and blood, the study brought together TCRbeta repertoire sequencing, expression microarrays and whole-exome sequencing. TCRbeta repertoire sequencing covered approximately 35 specimens from 5 patients: about 25 tumor regions, 5 adjacent noncancerous liver tissues and 5 peripheral blood samples. Reproducibility between technical replicate repertoires was high, with correlation coefficients above 0.98 and mean shared-clone rates roughly 0.91. Study-wide conclusions, independent of this receptor: Comparison of CD4+ and CD8+ T cell repertoires was precluded by the use of bulk unsorted samples. The top 250 clones made up a significantly larger repertoire fraction in tumors than in blood (p = 0.039). The study included only a handful of patients, and the authors note findings should be validated in a larger study. Pairs of tumor regions showed greater repertoire overlap (mean about 35%) than tumor-adjacent pairs (roughly 17%) or tumor-blood pairs (approximately 15%), which is consistent with antigen-driven expansion. Because sequencing covered only the TCR beta chain and unpaired alpha chains were not captured, true repertoire diversity is likely underestimated.

TRIzol reagent was used to extract blood RNA from unsorted whole blood, while the DNeasy Blood & Tissue kit provided the germline DNA. At the time of sampling, the patients had chronic HBV infection and had not received any treatment. Before surgery, around 4 milliliters of peripheral blood were drawn into K2EDTA tubes. Starting from 450 to 500 ng total RNA, TCRbeta-specific cDNA was produced by reverse transcription with a constant-region primer and ProtoScript II reverse transcriptase. Construction of the TCRbeta libraries relied on three nested rounds of multiplex PCR, following a slightly modified ARM-PCR procedure. Each of the first two PCR rounds ran for around 10 cycles using multiplex TRBV1-TRBV30 forward primers together with a Cbeta reverse primer. Sample barcodes and Illumina adapters were attached in a final 25-cycle PCR using Deep VentR polymerase. Before sequencing, amplicons between 200 and 500 bp were purified from gel using a QIAquick gel extraction kit. The TCRbeta amplicons were sequenced with 250-bp paired-end reads on an Illumina HiSeq 2500. The authors' pipeline ran thus. Trimmomatic v0.33 was used to quality-trim the reads, and FLASH v1.2.11 was used to merge paired reads so that full CDR3 sequences could be recovered. V, D and J germline segments were assigned to the rearranged TCRbeta sequences using MiGEC v1.2.1b. Clonotype statistics and Shannon-Wiener diversity indices were computed with VDJtools v1.0.0. Except for diversity analysis, only the 250 most abundant clonotypes of each sample were used in subsequent analyses to reduce sampling bias. TCRdb reanalyzed the raw reads on its own, using fastp at Q25 for trimming and MiXCR for clone calling, and kept in-frame beta chains. Duplicate CDR3 protein sequences are folded into a single record with the most common DNA and genes. TCRdb's processing, not the study's, gives the V and J calls here. The sample data list 250,000 to 350,000 distinct CDR3 sequences, and approximately 58% of these were observed just once. 15% to 20% of the sample rests with the top ten.

Between the V and J ends, shortened by 3 bases and 7 bases respectively, the junction contains 6 bases. Its CDR3 holds 10 amino acids, cysteine through phenylalanine. Only the CDR3 part of the read is kept: 30 bases, read in frame from the first base. The germline V gene (reference sequence) yields GTSNPN for CDR1 and SVGIG for CDR2. About this clonotype itself: Its antigen is currently not known. The sample holds no much larger clone one base away, and base qualities are not on file.

The sample was peripheral blood. The receptor chain draws on TRBV30 and TRBJ2-5; the D gene remains uncertain. The receptor was isolated from a woman aged 25 to 39 with primary liver carcinoma and hepatitis B virus infection. This receptor has the CDR3 CAWSTATQYF. The bases are TGTGCCTGGAGCACCGCGACCCAGTACTTC.